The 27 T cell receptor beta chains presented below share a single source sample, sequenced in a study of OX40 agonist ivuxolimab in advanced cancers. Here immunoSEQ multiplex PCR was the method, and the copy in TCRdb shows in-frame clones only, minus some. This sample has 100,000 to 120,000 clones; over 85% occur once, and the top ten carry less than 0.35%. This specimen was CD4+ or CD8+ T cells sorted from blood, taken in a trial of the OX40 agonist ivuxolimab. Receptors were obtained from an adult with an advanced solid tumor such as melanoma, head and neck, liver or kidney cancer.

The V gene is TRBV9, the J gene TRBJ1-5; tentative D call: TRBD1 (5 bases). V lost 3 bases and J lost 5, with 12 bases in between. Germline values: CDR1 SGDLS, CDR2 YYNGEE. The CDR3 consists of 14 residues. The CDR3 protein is CASSAHRYDQPQHF. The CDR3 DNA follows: TGTGCCAGCAGCGCACACAGGTATGATCAGCCCCAGCATTTT.

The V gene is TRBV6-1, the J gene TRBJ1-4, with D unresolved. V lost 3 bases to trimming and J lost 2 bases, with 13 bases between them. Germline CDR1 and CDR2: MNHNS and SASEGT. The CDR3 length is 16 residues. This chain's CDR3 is CASSDYPGGTNEKLFF. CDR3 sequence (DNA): TGTGCCAGCAGTGACTATCCAGGAGGTACTAATGAAAAACTGTTTTTT.

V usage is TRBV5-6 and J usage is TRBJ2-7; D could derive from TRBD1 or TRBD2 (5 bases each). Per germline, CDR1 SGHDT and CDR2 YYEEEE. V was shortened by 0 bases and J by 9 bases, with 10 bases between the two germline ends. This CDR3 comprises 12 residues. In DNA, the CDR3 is TGTGCCAGCAGCTTGGCAGAGGGACGGCAGTACTTC. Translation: CASSLAEGRQYF.

The CDR3 nucleotides are TGTGCCAGCTCCCGCGGACAGGGGGCTAACTATGGCTACACCTTC. It is translated as CASSRGQGANYGYTF. This chain joins TRBV18 and TRBJ1-2; 10 nucleotides match TRBD1. The CDR3 sequence is 15 residues long. Germline values: CDR1 KGHSH, CDR2 LQKENI. Trimming took 6 bases from V and 0 from J; bases not matched to a gene: 4.

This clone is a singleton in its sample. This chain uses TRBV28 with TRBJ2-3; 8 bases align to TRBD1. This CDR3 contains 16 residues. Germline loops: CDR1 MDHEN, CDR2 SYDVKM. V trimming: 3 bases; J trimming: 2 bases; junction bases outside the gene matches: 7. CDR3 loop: CASSLLDRAFTDTQYF. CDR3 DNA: TGTGCCAGCAGTTTGTTGGACAGGGCGTTCACAGATACGCAGTATTTT.

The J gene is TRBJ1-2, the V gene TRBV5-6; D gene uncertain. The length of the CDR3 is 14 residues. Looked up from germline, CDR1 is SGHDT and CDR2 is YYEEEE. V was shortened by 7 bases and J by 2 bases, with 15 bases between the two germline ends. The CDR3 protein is CASGIRAYNYGYTF. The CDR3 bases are TGTGCCAGCGGTATTCGGGCTTACAACTATGGCTACACCTTC.

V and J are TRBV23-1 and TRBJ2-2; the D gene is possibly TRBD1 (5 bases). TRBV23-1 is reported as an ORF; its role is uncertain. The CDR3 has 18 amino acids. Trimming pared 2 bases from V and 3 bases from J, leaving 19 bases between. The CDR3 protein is CASSQVPARADYTGELFF. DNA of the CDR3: TGCGCCAGCAGTCAAGTCCCGGCCAGGGCGGATTACACCGGGGAGCTGTTTTTT.

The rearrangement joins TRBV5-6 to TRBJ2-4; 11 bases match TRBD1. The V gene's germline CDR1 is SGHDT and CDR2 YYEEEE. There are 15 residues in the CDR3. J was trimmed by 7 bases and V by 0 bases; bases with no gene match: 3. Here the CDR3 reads CASSLARDRGNIQYF. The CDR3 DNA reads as TGTGCCAGCAGCTTGGCCCGGGACAGGGGGAACATTCAGTACTTC.

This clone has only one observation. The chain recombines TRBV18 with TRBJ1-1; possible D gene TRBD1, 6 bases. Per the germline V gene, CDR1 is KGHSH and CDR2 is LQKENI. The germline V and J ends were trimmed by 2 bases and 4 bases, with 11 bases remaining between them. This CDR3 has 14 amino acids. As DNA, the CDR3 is TGTGCCAGCTCACCAGGGGGCGAAAGCACTGAAGCTTTCTTT. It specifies CASSPGGESTEAFF.

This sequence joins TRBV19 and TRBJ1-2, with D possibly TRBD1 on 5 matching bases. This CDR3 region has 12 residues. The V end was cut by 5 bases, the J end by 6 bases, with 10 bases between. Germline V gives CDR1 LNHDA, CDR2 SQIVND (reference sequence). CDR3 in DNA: TGTGCCAGTAGTCTCCGGGACGATGGCTACACCTTC. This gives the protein CASSLRDDGYTF. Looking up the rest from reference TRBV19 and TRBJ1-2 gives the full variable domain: DGGITQSPKYLFRKEGQNVTLSCEQNLNHDAMYWYRQDPGQGLRLIYYSQIVNDFQKGDIAEGYSVSREKKESFPLTVTSAQKNPTAFYLCASSLRDDGYTFGSGTRLTVV.

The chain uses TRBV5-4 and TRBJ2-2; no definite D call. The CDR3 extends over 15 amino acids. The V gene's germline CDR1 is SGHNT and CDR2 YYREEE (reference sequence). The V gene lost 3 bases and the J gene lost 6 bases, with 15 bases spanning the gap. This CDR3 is CASSSNLDTPGELFF. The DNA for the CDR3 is TGTGCCAGCAGCTCGAACCTGGATACCCCCGGGGAGCTGTTTTTT.

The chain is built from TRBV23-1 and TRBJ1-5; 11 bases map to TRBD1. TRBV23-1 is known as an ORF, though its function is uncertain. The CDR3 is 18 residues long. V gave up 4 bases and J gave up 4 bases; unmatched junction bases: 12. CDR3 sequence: CASSRGIPGQGVNQPQHF. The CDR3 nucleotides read TGCGCCAGCAGTCGGGGGATTCCGGGACAGGGGGTAAATCAGCCCCAGCATTTT.

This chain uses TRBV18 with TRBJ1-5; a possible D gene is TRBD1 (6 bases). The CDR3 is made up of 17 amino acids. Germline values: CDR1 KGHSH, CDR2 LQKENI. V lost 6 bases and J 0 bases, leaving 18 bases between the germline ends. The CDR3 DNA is TGTGCCAGCTCTCCAGAGGGGGGCCCATATAGCAATCAGCCCCAGCATTTT. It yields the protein CASSPEGGPYSNQPQHF.

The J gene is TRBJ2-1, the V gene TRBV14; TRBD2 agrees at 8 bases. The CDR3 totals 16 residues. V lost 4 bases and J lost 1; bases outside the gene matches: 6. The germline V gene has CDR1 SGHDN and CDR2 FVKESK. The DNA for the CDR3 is TGTGCCAGCAGCCCAATGATAGCGGGGTCCTACAATGAGCAGTTCTTC. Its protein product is CASSPMIAGSYNEQFF.

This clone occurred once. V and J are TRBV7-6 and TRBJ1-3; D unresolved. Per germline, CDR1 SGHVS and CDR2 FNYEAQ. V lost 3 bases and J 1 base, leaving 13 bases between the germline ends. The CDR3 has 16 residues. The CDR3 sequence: CASSLGRTNSGNTIYF. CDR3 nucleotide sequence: TGTGCCAGCAGCTTGGGCAGGACGAATTCTGGAAACACCATATATTTT.

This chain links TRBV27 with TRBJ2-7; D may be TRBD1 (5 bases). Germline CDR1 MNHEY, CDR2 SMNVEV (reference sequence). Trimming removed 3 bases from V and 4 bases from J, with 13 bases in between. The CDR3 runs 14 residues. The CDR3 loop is CASSFENQGYEQYF. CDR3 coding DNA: TGTGCCAGCAGTTTCGAAAACCAGGGTTACGAGCAGTACTTC.

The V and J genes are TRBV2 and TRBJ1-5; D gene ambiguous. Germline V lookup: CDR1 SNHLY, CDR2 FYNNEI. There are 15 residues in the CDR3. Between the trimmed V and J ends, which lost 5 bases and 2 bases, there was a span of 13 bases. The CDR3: CASSLDPGGNQPQHF. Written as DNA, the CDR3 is TGTGCCAGCAGTTTGGACCCCGGAGGCAATCAGCCCCAGCATTTT. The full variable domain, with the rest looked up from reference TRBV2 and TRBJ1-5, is EPEVTQTPSHQVTQMGQEVILRCVPISNHLYFYWYRQILGQKVEFLVSFYNNEISEKSEIFDDQFSVERPDGSNFTLKIRSTKLEDSAMYFCASSLDPGGNQPQHFGDGTRLSIL.

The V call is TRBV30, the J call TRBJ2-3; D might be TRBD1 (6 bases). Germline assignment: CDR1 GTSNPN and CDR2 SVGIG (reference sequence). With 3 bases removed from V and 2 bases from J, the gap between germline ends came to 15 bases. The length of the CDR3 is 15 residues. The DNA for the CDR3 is TGTGCCTGGAGCGCGATACAGGGTCTCACAGATACGCAGTATTTT. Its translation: CAWSAIQGLTDTQYF.

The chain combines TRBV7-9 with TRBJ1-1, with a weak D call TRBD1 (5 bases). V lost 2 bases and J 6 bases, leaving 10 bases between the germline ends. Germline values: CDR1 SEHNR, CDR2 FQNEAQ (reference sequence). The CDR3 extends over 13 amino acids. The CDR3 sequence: CASSLLQGSEAFF. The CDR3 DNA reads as TGTGCCAGCAGCTTACTGCAGGGATCTGAAGCTTTCTTT.

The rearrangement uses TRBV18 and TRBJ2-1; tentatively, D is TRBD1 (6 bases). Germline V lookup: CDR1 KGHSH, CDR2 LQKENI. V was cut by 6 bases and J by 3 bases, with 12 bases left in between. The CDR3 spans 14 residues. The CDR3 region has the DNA TGTGCCAGCTCCCAAAAGGGGGACTACAATGAGCAGTTCTTC. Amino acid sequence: CASSQKGDYNEQFF.

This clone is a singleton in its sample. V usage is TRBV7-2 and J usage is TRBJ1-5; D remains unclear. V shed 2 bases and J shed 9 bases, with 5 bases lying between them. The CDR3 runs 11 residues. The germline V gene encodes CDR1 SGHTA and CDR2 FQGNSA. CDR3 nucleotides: TGTGCCAGCAGCTTAATGGGGCCCCAGCATTTT. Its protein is CASSLMGPQHF.

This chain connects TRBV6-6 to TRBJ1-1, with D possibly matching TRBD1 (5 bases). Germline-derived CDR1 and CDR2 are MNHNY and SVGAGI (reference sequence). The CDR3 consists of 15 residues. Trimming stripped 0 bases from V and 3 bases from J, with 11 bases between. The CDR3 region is CASSYSNRGDTEAFF. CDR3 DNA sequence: TGTGCCAGCAGTTACTCGAACAGAGGGGACACTGAAGCTTTCTTT.

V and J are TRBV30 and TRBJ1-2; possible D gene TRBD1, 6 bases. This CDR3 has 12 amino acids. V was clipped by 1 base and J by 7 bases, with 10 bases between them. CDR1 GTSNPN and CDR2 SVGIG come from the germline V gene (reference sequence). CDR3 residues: CAWSDRVRGYTF. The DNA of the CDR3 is TGTGCCTGGAGTGACAGGGTACGTGGCTACACCTTC.

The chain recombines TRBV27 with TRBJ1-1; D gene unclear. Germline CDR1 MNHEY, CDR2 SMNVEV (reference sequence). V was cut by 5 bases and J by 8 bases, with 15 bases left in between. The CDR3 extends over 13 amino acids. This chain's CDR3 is CASSRHSWPEAFF. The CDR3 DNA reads TGTGCCAGCAGTAGACATAGTTGGCCGGAAGCTTTCTTT.

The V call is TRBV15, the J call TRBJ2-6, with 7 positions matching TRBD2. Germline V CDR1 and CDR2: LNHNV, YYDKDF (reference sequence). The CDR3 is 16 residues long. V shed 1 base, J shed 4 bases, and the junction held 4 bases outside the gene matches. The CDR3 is CATSRGGGRGANVLTF. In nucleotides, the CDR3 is TGTGCCACCAGCAGAGGGGGAGGGAGAGGGGCCAACGTCCTGACTTTC.

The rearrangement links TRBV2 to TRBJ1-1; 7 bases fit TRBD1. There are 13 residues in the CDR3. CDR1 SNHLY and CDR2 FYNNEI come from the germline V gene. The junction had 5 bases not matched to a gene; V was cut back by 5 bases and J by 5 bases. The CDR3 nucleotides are TGTGCCAGCAGTAAAGACAGGGTGACTGAAGCTTTCTTT. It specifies CASSKDRVTEAFF.

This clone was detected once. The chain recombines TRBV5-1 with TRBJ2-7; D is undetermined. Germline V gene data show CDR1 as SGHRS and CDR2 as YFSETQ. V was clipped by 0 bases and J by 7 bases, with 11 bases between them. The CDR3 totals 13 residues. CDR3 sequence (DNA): TGCGCCAGCAGCTTGGCCTCGTTACGGGAGCAGTACTTC. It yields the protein CASSLASLREQYF.